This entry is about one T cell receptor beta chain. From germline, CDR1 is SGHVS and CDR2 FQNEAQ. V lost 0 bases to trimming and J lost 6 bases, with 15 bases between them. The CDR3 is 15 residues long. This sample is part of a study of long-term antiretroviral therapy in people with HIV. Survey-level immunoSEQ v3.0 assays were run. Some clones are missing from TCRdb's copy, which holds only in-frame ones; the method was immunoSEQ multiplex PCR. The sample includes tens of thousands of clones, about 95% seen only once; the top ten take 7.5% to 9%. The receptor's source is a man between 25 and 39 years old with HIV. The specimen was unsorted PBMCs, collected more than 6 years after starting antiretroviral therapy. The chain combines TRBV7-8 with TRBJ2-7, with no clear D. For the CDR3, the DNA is TGTGCCAGCAGCTTAGCGTGGCTCCCAGCTGGCGAGCAGTACTTC. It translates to CASSLAWLPAGEQYF.